This T cell receptor beta chain derives from a study of cytomegalovirus exposure and HLA in healthy donors. General study findings and limits: In a later analysis, at a false discovery rate of 0.05, about 17,000 TCR beta sequences matched HLA alleles. Overall, approximately 180 TCR beta chains were annotated as cytomegalovirus-associated.

As to this clone: As yet, its antigen is unknown.

13 Jbeta primers and 60 Vbeta primers were used for the PCR. TCRdb's copy holds only in-frame clones and misses some; the assay was immunoSEQ multiplex PCR. The table shows approximately 200,000 clones, with approximately 79% occurring only once. Input material: PBMCs. The TCR comes from a girl between 5 and 17 years old in good health and CMV-seropositive.

CDR3 nucleotides: TGTGCCACCACCCCGGGAACAGGGGGCAGAAACACCATATATTTT. This gives the protein CATTPGTGGRNTIYF. This chain links TRBV15 with TRBJ1-3; 9 nucleotides agree with TRBD1. The CDR3 length is 15 residues. Germline lookup yields CDR1 LNHNV and CDR2 YYDKDF (reference sequence). V trimming: 7 bases; J trimming: 5 bases; junction bases outside the gene matches: 9.